A selection of T cell receptor beta chains follows, all from one sample in a study of OX40 agonist ivuxolimab in advanced cancers. Sequencing was performed with immunoSEQ multiplex PCR; in TCRdb, only in-frame clones are kept and a portion is missing. Of around 64,000 clones in the sample, 87% were seen once. The starting material was CD4+ or CD8+ T cells sorted from blood, obtained in a trial of the OX40 agonist ivuxolimab. The receptors come from an adult with an advanced solid tumor such as melanoma, head and neck, liver or kidney cancer. Both conserved end residues are part of each CDR3. The order of the fields is D gene, clone size, V gene, J gene, CDR3 DNA, CDR3 protein. A D gene is named only where the DNA matches it firmly. Size tells how often a clone was seen (once, few, many) or the class of an expanded clone, and some rows leave it out.

TRBD1,-,TRBV29-1,TRBJ2-7,TGCAGCGTTGAAGCAGCAGGGGGAAGGAGCGAGCAGTACTTC,CSVEAAGGRSEQYF
-,-,TRBV29-1,TRBJ1-1,TGCAGCGCTGACAGTCAGGGGAACACTGAAGCTTTCTTT,CSADSQGNTEAFF
TRBD2,-,TRBV27,TRBJ2-5,TGTGCCAGCAGCCAAGGACTAGCGGGGGTTCAAGAGGCCCAGTACTTC,CASSQGLAGVQEAQYF
TRBD1,once,TRBV19,TRBJ2-4,TGTGCCAGTAGTATCGGGATGCGACAGGGCAAAAACATTCAGTACTTC,CASSIGMRQGKNIQYF
TRBD1,-,TRBV25-1,TRBJ1-2,TGTGCCAGCAGTGACTTGACAGGGGGCGACGTCTATGGCTACACCTTC,CASSDLTGGDVYGYTF
TRBD1,-,TRBV12-5,TRBJ2-5,TGTGCTAGTGGCCGGGGACAGGGGGCGCCCCAAGAGACCCAGTACTTC,CASGRGQGAPQETQYF
-,-,TRBV5-1,TRBJ2-1,TGCGCCAGCAGCTTGGAAGTGGACAGCCGGCAGTTCTTC,CASSLEVDSRQFF
-,-,TRBV2,TRBJ1-1,TGTGCCAGCAGTGAAGCGTGGAACACTGAAGCTTTCTTT,CASSEAWNTEAFF
TRBD1,-,TRBV12-5,TRBJ1-2,TGTGCTAGTGGTTTGGTGGACAGGGTTTTTGGCTACACCTTC,CASGLVDRVFGYTF
-,-,TRBV5-5,TRBJ2-7,TGTGCCAGCAGCCTCACAGGTCACGAGCAGTACTTC,CASSLTGHEQYF
-,-,TRBV2,TRBJ1-3,TGTGCCAGCTCTATACCGGCCCTCGGCAACACCATATATTTT,CASSIPALGNTIYF
-,-,TRBV5-1,TRBJ2-5,TGCGCCAGCAGCGGCCTACAGGGGACTCAAGAGACCCAGTACTTC,CASSGLQGTQETQYF
-,-,TRBV28,TRBJ2-6,TGTGCCAGCAAAGGAGGGGGCGCGTTTTCTGGGGCCAACGTCCTGACTTTC,CASKGGGAFSGANVLTF
TRBD2,-,TRBV6-5,TRBJ2-5,TGTGCCAGCAGTTACGGACTTAGCGGGATGAGGGAGACCCAGTACTTC,CASSYGLSGMRETQYF
-,once,TRBV29-1,TRBJ1-1,TGCAGCGTTGAAAGAAAGAACACTGAAGCTTTCTTT,CSVERKNTEAFF
-,-,TRBV6-6,TRBJ2-7,TGTGCCAGCAGTTACCCGGCAGGGAGCTACGAGCAGTACTTC,CASSYPAGSYEQYF
-,-,TRBV7-9,TRBJ1-2,TGTGCCAGCACCTTAAACCAAAGGGGGGGCTACACCTTC,CASTLNQRGGYTF
-,-,TRBV30,TRBJ1-4,TGTGCCTGGGAGTCGGTCTCGGGTAATGAAAAACTGTTTTTT,CAWESVSGNEKLFF
-,-,TRBV21-1,TRBJ2-5,TGTGCCAGCAGCAAAACGGGCGCGGCCCAGTACTTC,CASSKTGAAQYF
TRBD2,once,TRBV7-6,TRBJ2-3,TGTGCCAGCAGCTCTAGCGGGCTGAAGGCAGATACGCAGTATTTT,CASSSSGLKADTQYF
-,-,TRBV7-3,TRBJ2-6,TGTGCCAGCAGCTTGATCGGGGCCAACGTCCTGACTTTC,CASSLIGANVLTF
-,-,TRBV19,TRBJ2-7,TGTGCCAGTAGTCCTCGGCGCAGATCCTACGAGCAGTACTTC,CASSPRRRSYEQYF
-,few,TRBV5-6,TRBJ2-5,TGTGCCAGCAGCTCCCTGTCGGGGTTCCAAGAGACCCAGTACTTC,CASSSLSGFQETQYF
-,once,TRBV30,TRBJ1-4,TGTGCCTGGGGGACCGGGACCTTGGAAAAACTGTTTTTT,CAWGTGTLEKLFF
TRBD1,-,TRBV28,TRBJ1-4,TGTGCCAGCAGTGGGGGGACAGGGGGCGAAAAACTGTTTTTT,CASSGGTGGEKLFF
-,few,TRBV7-2,TRBJ2-2,TGTGCCAGCAGCTCCTTTCTGACTAGTCCCGGGGAGCTGTTTTTT,CASSSFLTSPGELFF
-,-,TRBV7-8,TRBJ2-1,TGTGCCAGCAGCCCGGGGTCGCGAAATGAGCAGTTCTTC,CASSPGSRNEQFF
TRBD2,-,TRBV7-8,TRBJ2-1,TGTGCCAGCAGCTTTAGAACTAGCGGGTCCTTCTCCTACAATGAGCAGTTCTTC,CASSFRTSGSFSYNEQFF
-,-,TRBV27,TRBJ1-2,TGTGCCAGCAGGGATAGTGGGGGATCTTATGGCTACACCTTC,CASRDSGGSYGYTF
-,-,TRBV6-1,TRBJ1-1,TGTGCCAGCAGTGGATACAGTGCTGGAGACACTGAAGCTTTCTTT,CASSGYSAGDTEAFF
-,-,TRBV6-1,TRBJ1-4,TGTGCCAGCAGAAGGACGGCTTTGGACGAAAAACTGCTTTTT,CASRRTALDEKLLF
TRBD1,-,TRBV6-5,TRBJ1-6,TGTGCCAGCAGTCGACAGGGTGGGTCACCCCTCCACTTT,CASSRQGGSPLHF
-,few,TRBV19,TRBJ1-4,TGTGCCAGCGGAACAGGAGCAACTAATGAAAAACTGTTTTTT,CASGTGATNEKLFF
-,-,TRBV5-8,TRBJ2-4,TGTGCCAGCAGCTTGTATGTTAGTCCAGGTCTAGCCAAAAACATTCAGTACTTC,CASSLYVSPGLAKNIQYF
TRBD2,-,TRBV5-1,TRBJ2-3,TGCGCCAGCAGCCATGGACTAGCGGATACGCAGTATTTT,CASSHGLADTQYF
-,-,TRBV4-3,TRBJ1-3,TGCGCCAGCAGCCAACAGGACTTGCCTTCTGGGGGAAACACCATATATTTT,CASSQQDLPSGGNTIYF
-,-,TRBV19,TRBJ2-7,TGTGCCAGTAGTGTACAGGGACTACGCTACGAGCAGTACTTC,CASSVQGLRYEQYF
-,once,TRBV28,TRBJ2-1,TGTGCCAGCAGCCAACAGGTTAGGGAGCAGTTCTTC,CASSQQVREQFF
-,-,TRBV7-9,TRBJ1-1,TGTGCCAGCAGCTTACGGGGGTCACCCCCGGAAGCTTTCTTT,CASSLRGSPPEAFF
-,-,TRBV11-2,TRBJ1-2,TGTGCCAGCAGCTTTGCTCGGCATTCTAACTATGGCTACACCTTC,CASSFARHSNYGYTF
TRBD1,-,TRBV7-2,TRBJ1-1,TGTGCCAGCAGCAGCAGACAGGGAGATGAAGCTTTCTTT,CASSSRQGDEAFF
TRBD1,-,TRBV7-2,TRBJ1-3,TGTGCCAGCAGCTATATCGTTACAGGGGGAGGTGGAAACACCATATATTTT,CASSYIVTGGGGNTIYF
-,-,TRBV30,TRBJ1-1,TGTGCCTGGAGTGTATGGGTGAACACTGAAGCTTTCTTT,CAWSVWVNTEAFF
-,-,TRBV2,TRBJ1-2,TGTGCCAGCAGTCGGGACGGCTATGGCTACACCTTC,CASSRDGYGYTF
-,few,TRBV7-3,TRBJ1-6,TGTGCCAGCAGCGCGGACAGCTATAATTCACCCCTCCACTTT,CASSADSYNSPLHF
-,-,TRBV5-1,TRBJ2-3,TGCGCCAGCAGCTTGACCCCCGGAGCTAGCACAGATACGCAGTATTTT,CASSLTPGASTDTQYF
-,-,TRBV18,TRBJ1-1,TGTGCCAGCTCACCCGAAGCTCTGGGCACTGAAGCTTTCTTT,CASSPEALGTEAFF
-,-,TRBV7-3,TRBJ2-2,TGTGCCAGCAGCCCACAATGGCTAGCGACGAACACCGGGGAGCTGTTTTTT,CASSPQWLATNTGELFF
-,-,TRBV19,TRBJ2-2,TGTGCCAGTAAGACACCCCAGGTGACCGGGGAGCTGTTTTTT,CASKTPQVTGELFF
-,-,TRBV6-1,TRBJ2-3,TGTGCCAGCAGTGAAAGGGGGAGGTTGGATACGCAGTATTTT,CASSERGRLDTQYF
-,once,TRBV13,TRBJ2-7,TGTGCCAGCAGCCCCCGTGACCCCTACGAGCAGTACTTC,CASSPRDPYEQYF
TRBD2,-,TRBV7-3,TRBJ2-1,TGTGCCAGCAGCTCACTAGCGGGGGGCTACCAGTTCTTC,CASSSLAGGYQFF